These 23 T cell receptor beta chains share one sample of origin, sequenced in a study of T cell repertoires in cytomegalovirus infection. TCRdb re-called the reads with MiXCR, one entry per CDR3 protein. The table lists roughly 500,000 distinct CDR3 sequences, roughly a third of them singletons. Their target antigens are unknown. Specimen: cultured PBMCs, collected from culture after CMV antigen stimulation. The origin of the receptors is a human donor in good health (CMV status not recorded). Some clones in this sample may be carry-over from other donors' samples.

This clonotype was seen once. A junction end diverges from the germline sequence, so it may reflect a read error. The V gene is TRBV6-1, the J gene TRBJ2-1; no firm D call. This CDR3 contains 14 residues. CDR1 is MNHNS, CDR2 SASEGT, per germline. This CDR3 is CVSTFRAHLNEQFF. CDR3 coding DNA: TGTGTCAGCACCTTCCGCGCCCATCTCAATGAGCAGTTCTTC.

The chain links TRBV6-6 to TRBJ1-6; tentatively, D is TRBD1 (5 bases). This CDR3 is 12 amino acids long. Germline V gives CDR1 MNHNY, CDR2 SVGAGI (reference sequence). The V gene lost 6 bases and the J gene lost 11 bases, with 11 bases spanning the gap. CDR3 DNA: TGTGCCAGCAGGGGCAGGGAGGCACCCCTCCACTTT. Translating it yields CASRGREAPLHF.

This clonotype was recorded a few times. The J gene is TRBJ1-4, the V gene TRBV7-2, with D possibly matching TRBD1 (6 bases). The germline V gene encodes CDR1 SGHTA and CDR2 FQGNSA. Deletions cut 4 bases from V and 8 bases from J, with 11 bases between. CDR3 length: 13 residues. The CDR3: CASSSRTEEKLFF. In DNA, the CDR3 is TGTGCCAGCAGCTCCCGGACAGAAGAAAAACTGTTTTTT.

In this sample, this clonotype turned up a few times. The chain joins TRBV19 to TRBJ2-1; 7 bases fit TRBD2. CDR1 is LNHDA and CDR2 is SQIVND in the germline V gene (reference sequence). V trimming: 3 bases; J trimming: 5 bases; junction bases outside the gene matches: 7. The CDR3 loop spans 15 amino acids. CDR3 residues: CASSIGRASHNEQFF. The CDR3 DNA follows: TGTGCCAGTAGTATTGGGAGGGCCTCGCACAATGAGCAGTTCTTC.

The J gene is TRBJ2-1, the V gene TRBV29-1; D is uncertain. The germline V gene encodes CDR1 SQVTM and CDR2 ANQGSEA. CDR3 length equals 12 residues. V lost 4 bases to trimming and J lost 7 bases, with 11 bases between them. CDR3 in DNA: TGCAGCGTTGGCGATTCTGCAAATGAGCAGTTCTTC. It codes for CSVGDSANEQFF.

The V and J genes are TRBV6-2 or TRBV6-3 and TRBJ2-3; 7 nucleotides agree with TRBD2. Germline-derived CDR1 and CDR2 are MNHEY and SVGEGT. The CDR3 is 13 residues long. With 8 bases clipped from V and 4 bases from J, the junction kept 6 bases outside the gene matches. CDR3 nucleotides: TGTGCCAGCCGGTCGACTAGCCCAGATACGCAGTATTTT. Amino acids: CASRSTSPDTQYF.

This clonotype was detected ten times or more. The gene calls are TRBV7-2 and TRBJ2-7; 9 positions agree with TRBD2. The length of the CDR3 is 16 residues. After removal of 1 base from V and 2 bases from J, the junction contained 6 bases not matched to a gene. Germline CDR1 is SGHTA and CDR2 is FQGNSA. The CDR3 spells CASSLVGLAQAYEQYF. Written as DNA, the CDR3 is TGTGCCAGCAGCTTAGTAGGACTAGCGCAAGCCTACGAGCAGTACTTC.

This clonotype was found a few times. V usage is TRBV6-6 and J usage is TRBJ2-7, with D maybe TRBD2 (5 bases). The CDR3 spans 14 residues. V dropped 5 bases and J dropped 7 bases, with 18 bases sitting between them. CDR1 is MNHNY and CDR2 is SVGAGI in the germline V gene (reference sequence). The DNA for the CDR3 is TGTGCCAGCAGTACCTCGACCGGGTCGGGGGAGCAGTACGTC. It is translated as CASSTSTGSGEQYV.

The chain uses TRBV7-8 and TRBJ1-1; D gene ambiguous. V lost 1 base, J lost 4 bases, and 10 bases lay in between. Germline V gene sequence: CDR1 SGHVS, CDR2 FQNEAQ. This CDR3 is built from 14 residues. The CDR3 sequence: CASSLVVRSTEAFF. CDR3 sequence (DNA): TGTGCCAGCAGCTTAGTGGTGAGAAGCACTGAAGCTTTCTTT. Looking up the rest from reference TRBV7-8 and TRBJ1-1 gives the full variable domain: GAGVSQSPRYKVAKRGQDVALRCDPISGHVSLFWYQQALGQGPEFLTYFQNEAQLDKSGLPSDRFFAERPEGSVSTLKIQRTQQEDSAVYLCASSLVVRSTEAFFGQGTRLTVV.

The rearrangement joins TRBV6-2 or TRBV6-3 to TRBJ2-7; 8 nucleotides match TRBD1. The CDR3 has 15 residues. V shed 2 bases, J shed 6 bases, and the junction held 9 bases outside the gene matches. CDR1 and CDR2 from the germline V gene are MNHEY and SVGEGT. Here the CDR3 reads CASSYGQGASSEQYF. In nucleotides, the CDR3 is TGTGCCAGCAGTTACGGGCAGGGGGCATCGAGCGAGCAGTACTTC.

This clonotype was counted only a few times. The V and J genes are TRBV7-2 and TRBJ2-2; a weak D match, TRBD2 (5 bases). The CDR3 consists of 18 residues. V was shortened by 4 bases and J by 0 bases, with 18 bases between the two germline ends. Germline loops: CDR1 SGHTA, CDR2 FQGNSA. CDR3 residues: CASSSRARRVSNTGELFF. The CDR3 coding sequence is TGTGCCAGCAGCTCTAGGGCTCGGCGGGTATCGAACACCGGGGAGCTGTTTTTT.

In this sample, this clonotype turned up many times. The CDR3: CASSYPRSGRSNEQFF. Here the CDR3 DNA reads TGTGCCAGCAGCTATCCCAGGAGCGGGAGAAGTAATGAGCAGTTCTTC. The rearrangement links TRBV7-2 to TRBJ2-1; 8 bases fit TRBD2. The CDR3 spans 16 residues. The germline CDR1 and CDR2 sequences are SGHTA and FQGNSA. The junction had 12 bases not matched to a gene; V was cut back by 4 bases and J by 7 bases.

This clonotype was seen a few times. This chain links TRBV6-1 with TRBJ2-1; 7 nucleotides line up with TRBD2. The CDR3 runs to 16 residues. V shed 6 bases and J 3 bases; nucleotides not matched to a gene: 11. In germline, CDR1 is MNHNS, CDR2 SASEGT. CDR3 loop: CASRGGGDEYYNEQFF. Here the CDR3 DNA reads TGTGCCAGCAGAGGTGGGGGGGACGAATACTACAATGAGCAGTTCTTC.

This chain's CDR3 is CSAGTHWTDTQYF. CDR3 in DNA: TGCAGTGCCGGGACCCACTGGACAGATACGCAGTATTTT. This rearrangement joins TRBV20-1 to TRBJ2-3, with D possibly being TRBD1 or TRBD2 (5 bases each). Per germline, CDR1 DFQATT and CDR2 SNEGSKA (reference sequence). Trimming took 6 bases from V and 3 from J, leaving 13 bases between them. This CDR3 is built from 13 residues.

This clonotype was recorded a few times. This chain uses TRBV5-5 with TRBJ2-7; the D gene is possibly TRBD1 (6 bases). V was clipped by 4 bases and J by 2 bases, with 16 bases between them. This CDR3 region has 15 residues. Per germline, CDR1 SGHKS and CDR2 YYEKEE (reference sequence). CDR3 sequence (DNA): TGTGCCAGCAGCCGTACCCGACAGGACCCCTACGAGCAGTACGTC. Protein: CASSRTRQDPYEQYV.

This clonotype was seen repeatedly, ten times or more. The chain has TRBV7-6 and TRBJ2-5; D uncertain. V lost 0 bases, J lost 4 bases, and 0 bases lay in between. The CDR3 totals 11 residues. Germline V lookup: CDR1 SGHVS, CDR2 FNYEAQ. CDR3 in DNA: TGTGCCAGCAGCTTAGCAGAGACCCAGTACTTC. This translates into CASSLAETQYF.

The chain carries TRBV7-2 and TRBJ2-1; D is ambiguous. Germline CDR1 and CDR2: SGHTA and FQGNSA. Trimming left V 5 bases short and J 9 bases short, with 8 bases between. CDR3 size: 11 residues. Here the CDR3 DNA reads TGTGCCAGCAGCCTCAAGGGTGAGCAGTTCTTC. This translates into CASSLKGEQFF.

This clonotype turned up a few times. The rearrangement joins TRBV6-2 or TRBV6-3 to TRBJ2-1, with D perhaps TRBD1 (6 bases). V was cut by 6 bases and J by 4 bases, with 28 bases left in between. This CDR3 contains 19 residues. CDR1 and CDR2 from the germline V gene are MNHEY and SVGEGT. The DNA for the CDR3 is TGTGCCAGCAGGTTCTTTCAATCAAGCACCCAGGGGCTATACAATGAGCAGTTCTTC. Translation: CASRFFQSSTQGLYNEQFF.

The rearrangement links TRBV28 to TRBJ2-1; 7 bases are shared with TRBD2. CDR3 size: 15 residues. V lost 5 bases, J lost 2 bases, and 6 bases stayed unmatched. Looked up from germline, CDR1 is MDHEN and CDR2 is SYDVKM. The CDR3 DNA follows: TGTGCCAGCAGTCGAGGACTAGAACCCTACAATGAGCAGTTCTTC. Translating it yields CASSRGLEPYNEQFF.

V usage is TRBV7-8 and J usage is TRBJ2-3; TRBD2 matches 10 bases. Germline V gene data show CDR1 as SGHVS and CDR2 as FQNEAQ. V shed 1 base and J 2 bases; nucleotides not matched to a gene: 6. The CDR3 runs to 17 residues. The CDR3 region is CASSLDLAGATTDTQYF. Written as DNA, the CDR3 is TGTGCCAGCAGCTTAGATCTAGCGGGAGCCACCACAGATACGCAGTATTTT.

Here the CDR3 DNA reads TGTGCCATCAGGAGGAACACTGAAGCTTTCTTT. Encoded protein: CAIRRNTEAFF. This chain joins TRBV10-3 and TRBJ1-1; D is unclear. The germline V gene encodes CDR1 ENHRY and CDR2 SYGVKD. CDR3 length equals 11 residues. The V end was cut by 6 bases, the J end by 1 base, with 3 bases between.

The chain employs TRBV27 and TRBJ2-1; no clear D gene. Between the trimmed V and J ends, which lost 0 bases and 0 bases, there was a span of 9 bases. Germline V gives CDR1 MNHEY, CDR2 SMNVEV (reference sequence). The CDR3 sequence is 16 residues long. This CDR3 reads CASSLSRVSSYNEQFF. CDR3 DNA: TGTGCCAGCAGTTTATCCCGGGTTAGCTCCTACAATGAGCAGTTCTTC.

The chain employs TRBV7-2 and TRBJ2-7; the D is unclear. Germline V lookup: CDR1 SGHTA, CDR2 FQGNSA. V lost 1 base, J lost 0 bases, and 10 bases lay in between. The CDR3 spans 15 residues. In DNA form, the CDR3 reads TGTGCCAGCAGCTTAGTAAGCGTAAACTCCTACGAGCAGTACTTC. Translated, it gives CASSLVSVNSYEQYF.